Listed here are 31 T cell receptor beta chains from one sample, sequenced in a study of blood T cell repertoires in COVID-19. Assay used: immunoSEQ multiplex PCR; TCRdb lists only in-frame clones, some missing. Here the sample spans roughly 100,000 clones, more than 80% being singletons. The sample taken for sequencing was peripheral blood. These receptors were taken from an older man with COVID-19, enrolled during active disease.

The chain recombines TRBV30 with TRBJ1-1; D is undetermined. CDR3 length: 15 residues. The germline V gene encodes CDR1 GTSNPN and CDR2 SVGIG (reference sequence). Trimming took off 0 bases at V and 6 bases at J, with 17 bases between the two ends. In nucleotides, the CDR3 is TGTGCCTGGAGTGTACGGTCAACTGGCGGGGCTGAAGCTTTCTTT. This sequence encodes CAWSVRSTGGAEAFF.

The genes are TRBV3-1 (or the pseudogene TRBV3-2) and TRBJ1-5; no definite D call. The length of the CDR3 is 13 residues. Deletions cut 0 bases from V and 5 bases from J, with 5 bases between. CDR1 LGHDT and CDR2 YNNKEL come from the germline V gene (reference sequence). The CDR3 DNA reads as TGTGCCAGCAGCCAAGATTCGGATCAGCCCCAGCATTTT. Its protein is CASSQDSDQPQHF.

J is TRBJ1-4 and V is TRBV7-6, with D possibly being TRBD1 (5 bases). The V end lost 5 bases, the J end lost 0 bases, and 10 bases lay between the germline ends. Germline V gene sequence: CDR1 SGHVS, CDR2 FNYEAQ. The CDR3 runs to 15 residues. DNA for the CDR3: TGTGCCAGCAGCCGGACACCTGCAACTAATGAAAAACTGTTTTTT. Translation gives CASSRTPATNEKLFF.

The genes are TRBV11-1 and TRBJ2-1; 11 nucleotides match TRBD2. Germline loops: CDR1 SGHAT, CDR2 FQDESV (reference sequence). The CDR3 covers 16 residues. The V segment lost 5 bases and the J segment 1 base; nucleotides outside the gene matches: 4. The CDR3 here is CASSLTSGKSYNEQFF. CDR3 sequence (DNA): TGTGCCAGCAGCCTGACTAGCGGGAAGTCCTACAATGAGCAGTTCTTC.

In its sample, this clone was seen a few times. V and J are TRBV5-1 and TRBJ2-2; possible D gene TRBD1, 5 bases. The CDR3 consists of 16 residues. Germline V lookup: CDR1 SGHRS, CDR2 YFSETQ. The V gene lost 2 bases and the J gene lost 3 bases, with 14 bases spanning the gap. Written as DNA, the CDR3 is TGCGCCAGCAGCTTATTAGGGGCTGGAGACACCGGGGAGCTGTTTTTT. Translating it yields CASSLLGAGDTGELFF.

Comments on this clone: Other nucleotide sequences from this sample produce the same CDR3. The CDR3 here is CASSPTVNTEAFF. The CDR3 DNA reads TGTGCCAGCTCACCAACAGTGAACACTGAAGCTTTCTTT. This chain joins TRBV18 and TRBJ1-1; no clear D. Germline V lookup: CDR1 KGHSH, CDR2 LQKENI. V was cut by 2 bases and J by 0 bases, with 4 bases left in between. The CDR3 loop spans 13 amino acids. Combining the CDR3 with reference TRBV18 and TRBJ1-1 gives the whole variable domain NAGVMQNPRHLVRRRGQEARLRCSPMKGHSHVYWYRQLPEEGLKFMVYLQKENIIDESGMPKERFSAEFPKEGPSILRIQQVVRGDSAAYFCASSPTVNTEAFFGQGTRLTVV.

In this sample, this clone turned up a few times. This chain connects TRBV5-1 to TRBJ2-7; perhaps TRBD1 as D (7 bases). Trimming took off 1 base at V and 3 bases at J, with 14 bases between the two ends. CDR3 size: 15 residues. Per germline, CDR1 SGHRS and CDR2 YFSETQ. CDR3 amino acids: CASSLQGGRSYEQYF. CDR3 coding DNA: TGCGCCAGCAGCTTGCAGGGGGGCAGGAGCTACGAGCAGTACTTC.

The chain is built from TRBV5-1 and TRBJ1-1, with D perhaps matching TRBD1 (5 bases). The CDR3 sequence is 11 residues long. Germline V gene lookup returns CDR1 SGHRS and CDR2 YFSETQ. Trimming left V 5 bases short and J 10 bases short, with 12 bases between. The CDR3 spells CASRVQGRAFF. CDR3 DNA sequence: TGCGCCAGCAGGGTCCAGGGCCGAGCTTTCTTT.

J is TRBJ1-4 and V is TRBV5-1, with TRBD1 matching 8 bases. CDR3 size: 13 residues. V was clipped by 3 bases and J by 8 bases; unmatched bases: 3. The V gene's germline CDR1 is SGHRS and CDR2 YFSETQ. The chain's CDR3 is CASSWTGREKLFF. The CDR3 DNA reads TGCGCCAGCAGCTGGACAGGGCGCGAAAAACTGTTTTTT.

This clone was seen only once. The CDR3 sequence is CASSLDLGGTGELFF. The CDR3 DNA reads TGTGCCAGCAGCTTAGATCTGGGGGGAACCGGGGAGCTGTTTTTT. The chain joins TRBV11-3 to TRBJ2-2; a possible D gene is TRBD2 (6 bases). Germline V gene lookup returns CDR1 SGHNT and CDR2 YENEEA. The CDR3 is made up of 15 amino acids. V gave up 0 bases and J gave up 5 bases, with 10 bases separating them. Together with reference TRBV11-3 and TRBJ2-2, the CDR3 gives the full variable domain: EAGVVQSPRYKIIEKKQPVAFWCNPISGHNTLYWYLQNLGQGPELLIRYENEEAVDDSQLPKDRFSAERLKGVDSTLKIQPAELGDSAVYLCASSLDLGGTGELFFGEGSRLTVL.

This clone was seen a handful of times. The chain couples TRBV2 to TRBJ2-7; D is perhaps TRBD1 (6 bases). CDR3 length equals 13 residues. CDR1 and CDR2 from the germline V gene are SNHLY and FYNNEI. Trimming took off 3 bases at V and 3 bases at J, with 9 bases between the two ends. The CDR3 protein is CASSEDSYYEQYF. DNA for the CDR3: TGTGCCAGCAGTGAGGACAGTTACTACGAGCAGTACTTC.

The V gene is TRBV5-1, the J gene TRBJ2-2; D not resolved. The V and J ends lost 0 bases and 2 bases respectively, with 8 bases between them. The CDR3 runs to 15 residues. In germline, CDR1 is SGHRS, CDR2 YFSETQ. The CDR3 DNA is TGCGCCAGCAGCTTGGGACACGGTAACACCGGGGAGCTGTTTTTT. Its protein is CASSLGHGNTGELFF.

This clone was seen a handful of times. J is TRBJ2-7 and V is TRBV25-1, with a possible D match to TRBD2 (6 bases). Germline CDR1 reads MGHDK; CDR2 reads SYGVNS. The CDR3 extends over 15 amino acids. V shed 1 base and J shed 6 bases, with 16 bases lying between them. The DNA for the CDR3 is TGTGCCAGCAGTGAATTTCGGGGGACCCCCCGCGAGCAGTACTTC. Translated, it gives CASSEFRGTPREQYF.

This clone was detected only a few times. The V call is TRBV2, the J call TRBJ1-4; D may be TRBD1 (6 bases). Per the germline V gene, CDR1 is SNHLY and CDR2 is FYNNEI. The V end lost 3 bases, the J end lost 7 bases, and 15 bases lay between the germline ends. The CDR3 consists of 15 residues. In DNA form, the CDR3 reads TGTGCCAGCAGTGAGTCAGGGGCGCTTCGTGAAAAACTGTTTTTT. Protein: CASSESGALREKLFF.

The V gene is TRBV5-1, the J gene TRBJ2-2, with D perhaps matching TRBD2 (7 bases). Trimming shortened V by 0 bases and J by 6 bases, and 15 bases separated the two germline ends. CDR1 and CDR2 (germline): SGHRS, YFSETQ. The CDR3 covers 16 residues. CDR3 sequence (DNA): TGCGCCAGCAGCTTGGTTGCGGGGGCTTTTGCCGGGGAGCTGTTTTTT. Its translation is CASSLVAGAFAGELFF.

The chain combines TRBV9 with TRBJ2-5; 10 bases align to TRBD2. J lost 1 base, V lost 3 bases, and 3 bases had no gene match. Germline CDR1 is SGDLS and CDR2 is YYNGEE. This CDR3 region has 15 residues. CDR3: CASSGSGRPQETQYF. CDR3 DNA: TGTGCCAGCAGCGGTAGCGGGAGGCCCCAAGAGACCCAGTACTTC.

This clone showed up just a few times. The V and J genes are TRBV30 and TRBJ1-2, with 11 bases matching TRBD1. CDR1 is GTSNPN, CDR2 SVGIG, per germline (reference sequence). The junction had 7 bases not matched to a gene; V was cut back by 3 bases and J by 7 bases. The CDR3 covers 14 residues. This chain's CDR3 is CAWRTTGTGGGYTF. The CDR3 region has the DNA TGTGCCTGGAGAACCACCGGGACAGGGGGTGGCTACACCTTC.

The chain links TRBV29-1 to TRBJ2-5, with D maybe TRBD2 (5 bases). Germline V lookup: CDR1 SQVTM, CDR2 ANQGSEA. V dropped 7 bases and J dropped 5 bases, with 8 bases sitting between them. This CDR3 contains 10 residues. DNA for the CDR3: TGCAGCGGAGGGTTCGAGACCCAGTACTTC. This translates into CSGGFETQYF.

This chain uses TRBV15 with TRBJ2-1; tentatively, D is TRBD1 (6 bases). There are 15 residues in the CDR3. Germline CDR1 LNHNV, CDR2 YYDKDF (reference sequence). Between the trimmed V and J ends, which lost 4 bases and 4 bases, there was a span of 14 bases. The CDR3, as DNA: TGTGCCACCAGCACGAGGGGGATGGGGTACAATGAGCAGTTCTTC. Its translation is CATSTRGMGYNEQFF.

The rearrangement links TRBV18 to TRBJ2-7; perhaps TRBD1 as D (5 bases). The CDR3 loop spans 15 amino acids. Germline V gives CDR1 KGHSH, CDR2 LQKENI. The germline V and J ends were trimmed by 5 bases and 2 bases, with 16 bases remaining between them. CDR3 region: CASSRVPEGAYEQYF. The DNA for the CDR3 is TGTGCCAGCTCAAGGGTGCCGGAAGGGGCCTACGAGCAGTACTTC.

J is TRBJ1-1 and V is TRBV19; TRBD1 aligns across 9 bases. Germline lookup yields CDR1 LNHDA and CDR2 SQIVND (reference sequence). The CDR3 is made up of 16 amino acids. J lost 4 bases, V lost 3 bases, and 9 bases had no gene match. The CDR3 nucleotides are TGTGCCAGTAGTATGGCCGCCGGGACAGGGCTCACTGAAGCTTTCTTT. This gives the protein CASSMAAGTGLTEAFF.

The V and J genes are TRBV5-1 and TRBJ2-7; D gene ambiguous. V lost 7 bases to trimming and J lost 0 bases, with 17 bases between them. The CDR3 is 15 residues long. The V gene's germline CDR1 is SGHRS and CDR2 YFSETQ. The CDR3 sequence is CASGKTGDSSYEQYF. DNA of the CDR3: TGCGCCAGCGGCAAGACTGGAGATTCCTCCTACGAGCAGTACTTC.

This clone occurred a few times. The V and J genes are TRBV4-2 and TRBJ2-3, with 8 bases that match TRBD2. The V and J ends lost 5 bases and 3 bases, in that order; junction bases with no gene match: 13. Germline V CDR1 and CDR2: LGHNA, YNFKEQ. The CDR3 covers 17 residues. The CDR3, as DNA: TGTGCCAGCAGCGAGTTAACGGCGGGAGGAGCAACAGATACGCAGTATTTT. Translation gives CASSELTAGGATDTQYF.

CDR3 loop: CASSEVPSGFYEQYF. Written as DNA, the CDR3 is TGTGCCAGCAGTGAAGTGCCTAGCGGGTTTTACGAGCAGTACTTC. The rearrangement joins TRBV6-1 to TRBJ2-7; 8 bases are a match to TRBD2. The ends lost 1 base at V and 4 bases at J; junction bases unmatched: 6. The CDR3 sequence is 15 residues long. In germline, CDR1 is MNHNS, CDR2 SASEGT.

This clone was counted between two and nine times. The rearrangement links TRBV14 to TRBJ2-1; 9 nucleotides match TRBD2. The CDR3 sequence is 16 residues long. The V gene end was trimmed by 4 bases and the J gene end by 8 bases; junction bases not matched to a gene: 12. Germline-derived CDR1 and CDR2 are SGHDN and FVKESK. CDR3: CASSPLGAGGIYEQFF. The CDR3, as DNA: TGTGCCAGCAGCCCCCTTGGAGCGGGAGGCATTTATGAGCAGTTCTTC.

The chain couples TRBV2 to TRBJ1-6; 11 positions agree with TRBD1. The CDR3 is 15 amino acids. Trimming removed 5 bases from V and 7 bases from J; junction bases left unmatched: 4. Germline CDR1 and CDR2: SNHLY and FYNNEI. The CDR3 region is CASSIWTGGNSPLHF. CDR3 DNA sequence: TGTGCCAGCAGTATATGGACAGGGGGCAATTCACCCCTCCACTTT.

This sequence joins TRBV2 and TRBJ2-5, with 9 bases lining up with TRBD2. CDR1 SNHLY and CDR2 FYNNEI come from the germline V gene. There are 16 residues in the CDR3. V shed 0 bases and J 1 base; nucleotides not matched to a gene: 3. CDR3: CASSEASGRFQETQYF. In DNA, the CDR3 is TGTGCCAGCAGTGAAGCAAGCGGGAGGTTCCAAGAGACCCAGTACTTC.

V usage is TRBV10-3 and J usage is TRBJ2-1; possibly TRBD2 for D (5 bases). The length of the CDR3 is 11 residues. CDR1 and CDR2 from the germline V gene are ENHRY and SYGVKD. V was pared by 7 bases and J by 8 bases, with 9 bases between. The chain's CDR3 is CAIKGGDEQFF. The CDR3 DNA is TGTGCCATCAAAGGAGGTGATGAGCAGTTCTTC.

The CDR3 loop reads CASSLWGSGRASQYF. In DNA form, the CDR3 reads TGTGCCAGCAGTTTATGGGGTAGCGGGAGGGCCTCGCAGTACTTC. This rearrangement joins TRBV28 to TRBJ2-7; 11 bases align to TRBD2. V shed 0 bases, J shed 9 bases, and the junction held 7 bases outside the gene matches. The germline V gene has CDR1 MDHEN and CDR2 SYDVKM. CDR3 length: 15 amino acids.

The CDR3 DNA sequence: TGTGCCAGCAGCTTAGATTTACTAGCGGCCTACAATGAGCAGTTCTTC. This gives the protein CASSLDLLAAYNEQFF. V gene TRBV11-2 combines with J gene TRBJ2-1; 8 bases are a match to TRBD2. Germline CDR1 SGHAT, CDR2 FQNNGV. V shed 0 bases and J 2 bases; nucleotides not matched to a gene: 3. The CDR3 is 16 amino acids.

V is TRBV7-8 and J is TRBJ2-7; D may be TRBD1 (6 bases). Germline loops: CDR1 SGHVS, CDR2 FQNEAQ. The CDR3 loop spans 14 amino acids. V lost 5 bases and J 5 bases, leaving 16 bases between the germline ends. The CDR3 sequence: CASSRNIQGNEQYF. The CDR3 DNA reads TGTGCCAGCAGCCGAAACATACAGGGAAACGAGCAGTACTTC.